This T cell receptor beta chain originates from a study of immune heterogeneity within non-small cell lung tumors. Overall study context: Several squamous cell carcinomas, roughly 11 non-squamous carcinomas and 1 not otherwise specified made up the tumors.

In this sample, this clonotype turned up many times. What it binds is not known. Multiplex PCR employing 32 V and 13 J primers generated amplicons of the TCR beta CDR3. TCRdb reanalysed the multiplex PCR reads using MiXCR and keeps one entry per CDR3 protein. The sample includes fewer than 3,000 distinct CDR3 sequences, roughly 15% of them seen just once. General observations from the study: Local T-cell clonality and local tumor mutational burden correlated moderately but significantly (R about 0.34). Identical dominant CDR3 beta clonotypes were found repeatedly across the tumor sites of a single patient, and these appeared alongside high-frequency clones that were unique to particular tumor locations.

This CDR3 has 15 amino acids. The germline V gene has CDR1 SGHNT and CDR2 YYREEE (reference sequence). With V trimmed by 2 bases and J by 2 bases, 3 bases remained unmatched. Bulk tumor gDNA, roughly 600 ng per sample, served as the TCR template. Taken during surgery, several biopsies per primary tumor were spaced as far apart as possible within the tumor mass. It was patients with untreated, newly diagnosed non-small cell lung cancer who underwent curative surgery. The chain combines TRBV5-4 with TRBJ2-2; 7 bases are a match to TRBD2. The sequence derives from a female donor with non-small cell lung cancer. What was sequenced was lung tumor tissue. CDR3 nucleotides: TGTGCCAGCAGCTTTAGCGGGCCTAACACCGGGGAGCTGTTTTTT. Protein: CASSFSGPNTGELFF.